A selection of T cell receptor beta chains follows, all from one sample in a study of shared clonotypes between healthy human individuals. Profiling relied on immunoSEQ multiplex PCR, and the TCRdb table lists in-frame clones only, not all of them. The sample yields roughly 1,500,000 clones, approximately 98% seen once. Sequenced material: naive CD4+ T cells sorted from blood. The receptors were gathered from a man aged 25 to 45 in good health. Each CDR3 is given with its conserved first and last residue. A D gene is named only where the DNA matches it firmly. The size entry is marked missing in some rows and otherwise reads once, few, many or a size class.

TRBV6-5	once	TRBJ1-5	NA	TGTGCCAGCAGTCCCCTCTCCGCAGGTCCGTCGCCCCAGCATTTT	CASSPLSAGPSPQHF
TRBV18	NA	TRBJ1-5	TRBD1	TGTGCCAGCTCGCGACCAGGAGCAGGGGGCTTTCAGCCCCAGCATTTT	CASSRPGAGGFQPQHF
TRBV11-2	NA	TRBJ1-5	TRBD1	TGTGCCAGCAGCTTAGGGGACAGGGGGCTTCAGCCCCAGCATTTT	CASSLGDRGLQPQHF
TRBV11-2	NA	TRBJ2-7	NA	TGTGCCAGCAGCTGGACAAAAACCTCCTACGAGCAGTACTTC	CASSWTKTSYEQYF
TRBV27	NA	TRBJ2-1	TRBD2	TGTGCCAGCAGTTTAGATCTAGCGGGAGGGTTCTCCTACAATGAGCAGTTCTTC	CASSLDLAGGFSYNEQFF
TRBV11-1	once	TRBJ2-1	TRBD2	TGTGCCAGCAGTCAATCTAGCGGGACTCTCAATGAGCAGTTCTTC	CASSQSSGTLNEQFF
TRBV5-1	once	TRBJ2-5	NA	TGCGCCAGCAGCCCGAGGGTCTGGGAAGAGACCCAGTACTTC	CASSPRVWEETQYF
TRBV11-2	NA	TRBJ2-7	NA	TGTGCCAGCAGCCTAGGGTCCGGGACCCACAGCTCCTACGAGCAGTACTTC	CASSLGSGTHSSYEQYF
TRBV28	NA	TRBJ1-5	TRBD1	TGTGCCAGCAGTTCAGGGGGGTTTGCTCAGCCCCAGCATTTT	CASSSGGFAQPQHF
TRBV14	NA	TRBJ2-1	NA	TGTGCCAGCAGCTTACGGAGGAATCCTCACAATGAGCAGTTCTTC	CASSLRRNPHNEQFF
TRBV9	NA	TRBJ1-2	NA	TGTGCCAGCAGCGCCTTGGACTATGGCTACACCTTC	CASSALDYGYTF
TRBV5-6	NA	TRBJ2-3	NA	TGTGCCAGCAGCACCATTTCAGGGAGCACAGATACGCAGTATTTT	CASSTISGSTDTQYF
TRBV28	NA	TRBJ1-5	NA	TGTGCCAGCAGTTTGGGGGGAAATAGCAATCAGCCCCAGCATTTT	CASSLGGNSNQPQHF
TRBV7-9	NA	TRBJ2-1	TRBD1	TGTGCCAGCAGCTCCCCTGGGACAGGCCGCTCCTACAATGAGCAGTTCTTC	CASSSPGTGRSYNEQFF
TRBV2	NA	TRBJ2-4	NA	TGTGCCAGCCAGATAGGGCCCAAAAACATTCAGTACTTC	CASQIGPKNIQYF
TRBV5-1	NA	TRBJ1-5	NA	TGCGCCAGCAGCTTAGGGGATCCGAATCAGCCCCAGCATTTT	CASSLGDPNQPQHF
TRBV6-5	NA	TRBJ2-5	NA	TGTGCCAGCAGACGGACTGCACTGGGGAGAGAGACCCAGTACTTC	CASRRTALGRETQYF
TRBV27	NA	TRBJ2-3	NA	TGTGCCAGCAGGGCGGCCTTGGGCGCCTATACGCAGTATTTT	CASRAALGAYTQYF
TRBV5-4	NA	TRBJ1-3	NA	TGTGCCAGCAGCTTGGTGGGGGGCCCTGGAAACACCATATATTTT	CASSLVGGPGNTIYF
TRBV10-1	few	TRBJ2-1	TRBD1	TGCGCCAGCAGTGGGGGACAGGGGGCGAATGAGCAGTTCTTC	CASSGGQGANEQFF
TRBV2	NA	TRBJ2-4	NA	TGTGCCAGCAGTAAGGACACGGGGATAGCCAAAAACATTCAGTACTTC	CASSKDTGIAKNIQYF
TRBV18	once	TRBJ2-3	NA	TGTGCCAGCTCACCGATCCGGGACATATCAGATACGCAGTATTTT	CASSPIRDISDTQYF
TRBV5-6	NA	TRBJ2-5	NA	TGTGCCAGCAGCAACCGGCAAGTGCAAGAGACCCAGTACTTC	CASSNRQVQETQYF
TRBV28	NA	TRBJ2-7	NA	TGTGCCAGCAGTGGAACGGAGCAGTACTTC	CASSGTEQYF
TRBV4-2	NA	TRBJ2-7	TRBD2	TGTGCCAGCAGCCAAGCCGGGACTAGCGGGAATTACGAGCAGTACTTC	CASSQAGTSGNYEQYF
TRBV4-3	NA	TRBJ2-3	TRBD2	TGCGCCAGCAGCCAAGTACGTTTTACTAGCGGGATTGACACAGATACGCAGTATTTT	CASSQVRFTSGIDTDTQYF
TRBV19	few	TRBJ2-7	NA	TGTGCCAGTAGTATGGCAGGTTACGAGCAGTACTTC	CASSMAGYEQYF
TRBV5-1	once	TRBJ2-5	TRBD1	TGCGCCAGCAAAACGGGGGACAGGGGTTACCAAGAGACCCAGTACTTC	CASKTGDRGYQETQYF
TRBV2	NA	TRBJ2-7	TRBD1	TGTGCCAGCAGTGAAGGCATCAAGGGGGCAGGGTACGAGCAGTACTTC	CASSEGIKGAGYEQYF
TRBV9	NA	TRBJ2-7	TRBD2	TGTGCCAGCAGCGTAGCTACCGGGGGGTACGAGCAGTACTTC	CASSVATGGYEQYF
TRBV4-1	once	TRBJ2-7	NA	TGCGCCAGCAGCCGCCTGCTGGCAGGCCACCCCTACGAGCAGTACTTC	CASSRLLAGHPYEQYF
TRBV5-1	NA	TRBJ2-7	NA	TGCGCCAGCAGCCTACGACAAGCCTCCTACGAGCAGTACTTC	CASSLRQASYEQYF
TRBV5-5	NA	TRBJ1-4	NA	TGTGCCAGCAGCCCGATTGGGATTTCTAATGAAAAACTGTTTTTT	CASSPIGISNEKLFF
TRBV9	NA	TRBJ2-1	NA	TGTGCCAGCAGCGCGCTCGAGGAAATAGCGGTATCCTACAATGAGCAGTTCTTC	CASSALEEIAVSYNEQFF
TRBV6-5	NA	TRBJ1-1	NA	TGTGCCAGCAGGAGGGACGGCCTTATGAACACTGAAGCTTTCTTT	CASRRDGLMNTEAFF
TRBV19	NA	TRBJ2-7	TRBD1	TGTGCCAGTAGGAACAGGGGGGTCGACGAGCAGTACTTC	CASRNRGVDEQYF
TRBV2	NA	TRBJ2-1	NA	TGTGCCAGCAGGAATTTAGCTCATGAGCAGTTCTTC	CASRNLAHEQFF
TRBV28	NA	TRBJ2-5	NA	TGTGCCAGCAGTTTTTCGGGACTAGAGACCCAGTACTTC	CASSFSGLETQYF
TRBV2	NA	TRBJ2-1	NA	TGTGCCAGCACTATCGGTATTCGGAATGAGCAGTTCTTC	CASTIGIRNEQFF
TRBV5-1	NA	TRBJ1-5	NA	TGCGCCAGCAGCTTGGGCAGGGGACAGCCCCAGCATTTT	CASSLGRGQPQHF
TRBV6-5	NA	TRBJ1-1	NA	TGTGCCAGCAGTTACCTGGGCACTGAAGCTTTCTTT	CASSYLGTEAFF
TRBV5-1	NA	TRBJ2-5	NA	TGCGCCAGCAGCTTGGAGGGGGGCGAGGGAGAGACCCAGTACTTC	CASSLEGGEGETQYF
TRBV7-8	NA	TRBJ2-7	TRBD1	TGTGCCAGCAGCTTAGGGAGACAGGGCGAGCAGTACTTC	CASSLGRQGEQYF
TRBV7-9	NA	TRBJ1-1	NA	TGTGCCAGCAGCTTAAGGGGACACGGCGGGACTGAAGCTTTCTTT	CASSLRGHGGTEAFF
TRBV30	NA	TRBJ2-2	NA	TGTGCCTGGAGTGTACGGGCAGGAAAAAACACCGGGGAGCTGTTTTTT	CAWSVRAGKNTGELFF
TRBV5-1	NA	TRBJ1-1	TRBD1	TGCGCCAGCAGGGGACAGGGGGGAATGAACACTGAAGCTTTCTTT	CASRGQGGMNTEAFF
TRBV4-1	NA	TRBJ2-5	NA	TGCGCCAGCAGCCAGAGCGACAGCCGGGAGACCCAGTACTTC	CASSQSDSRETQYF
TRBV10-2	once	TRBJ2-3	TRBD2	TGCGCCAGCAGTGAGCCGGGACTAGCGGGAGTTCCAGATACGCAGTATTTT	CASSEPGLAGVPDTQYF
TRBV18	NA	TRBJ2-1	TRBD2	TGTGCCAGCTCACCGAACCTGGGACTAGCGGGAGTCCCGAGCTCCTACAATGAGCAGTTCTTC	CASSPNLGLAGVPSSYNEQFF
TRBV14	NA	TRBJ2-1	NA	TGTGCCAGCGGGTTGAGTACACAGAGCTCCTACAATGAGCAGTTCTTC	CASGLSTQSSYNEQFF
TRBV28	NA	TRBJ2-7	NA	TGTGCCACCAGAGGGGTCCGGGGTTACGAGCAGTACTTC	CATRGVRGYEQYF
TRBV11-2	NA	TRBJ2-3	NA	TGTGCCAGCAGCTTAGCAGTGCAGCGTTCCGGGACAGATACGCAGTATTTT	CASSLAVQRSGTDTQYF
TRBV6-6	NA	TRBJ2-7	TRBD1	TGTGCCAGCAGAACAGGGGGCGGCTCCTACGAGCAGTACTTC	CASRTGGGSYEQYF
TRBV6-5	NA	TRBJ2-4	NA	TGTGCCAGCAGTCCCCTCTCCGGGAATCGAAACATTCAGTACTTC	CASSPLSGNRNIQYF
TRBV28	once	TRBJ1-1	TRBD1	TGTGCCAGCAGCCGGGACAGGGTCACTGAAGCTTTCTTT	CASSRDRVTEAFF